A selection of T cell receptor beta chains follows, all from one sample in a study of blood T cell repertoires in COVID-19. The protocol was immunoSEQ multiplex PCR, while the TCRdb copy is restricted to in-frame clones and leaves out a portion. The sample contains tens of thousands of clones, around 90% of which appear only once. Sequencing was performed on peripheral blood. These TCRs come from a human donor in a cohort sampled during active COVID-19. The conserved cysteine and the conserved F or W are not part of the CDR3 here.

V: TRBV27
CDR3: ASALAVTDTQY

V: TRBV5-4
CDR3: ASSPGLAGALSYEQY

V: TRBV7-9
CDR3: ASSSGQGAFEQY

V: TRBV19
CDR3: ASTGRSGSGELF

V: TRBV6-6
CDR3: ASRGEGINEQF

V: TRBV28
CDR3: ASSMTFDTGELF

V: TRBV7-2
CDR3: ASSPGLAGGGY

V: TRBV10-3
CDR3: AIRGVRDATNEKLF

V: TRBV28
CDR3: ASSFSGVDQPQH

V: TRBV11-2
CDR3: ASSLDRLVYEQY

V: TRBV6-5
CDR3: ASSYRSRTEAF

V: TRBV15
CDR3: ATSPGNPGRETQY

V: TRBV29-1
CDR3: SVEGIAGVGNEQF

V: TRBV11-3
CDR3: ASGRGGEGEQF

V: TRBV19
CDR3: ASRTAEGPYGYT

V: TRBV4-2
CDR3: ASSLLVQGERDTQY

V: TRBV4-3
CDR3: ASSQDHVDRDDGYT

V: TRBV24-1
CDR3: ATSDSQGASRIYNEQF

V: TRBV11-3
CDR3: ASSPARSGSPANIQY

V: TRBV2
CDR3: ASNPRQGARSGNTIY

V: TRBV10-1
CDR3: ASSQNSLSTYEQY

V: TRBV3-1/TRBV3-2
CDR3: ASSQMQGAYNEQF

V: TRBV2
CDR3: ASSELRAGGTDTQY

V: TRBV6-1
CDR3: ASSEEDGRPLNEQF

V: TRBV9
CDR3: ASSVDRGGAYEQY

V: TRBV11-2
CDR3: ASSLDISGANVLT

V: TRBV28
CDR3: ASSSAGTGAYEQY

V: TRBV5-1
CDR3: ASSSTQGWDEAF

V: TRBV27
CDR3: ASSSPLRGYEQY

V: TRBV19
CDR3: ASSMTRAEAF

V: TRBV25-1
CDR3: ASSVGGRNEQY

V: TRBV11-3
CDR3: ASSLTRGNTEAF

V: TRBV19
CDR3: ASSPQRLLSYEQY

V: TRBV7-2
CDR3: ASSSGTIQETQY

V: TRBV4-2
CDR3: ASSQISERDSYGYT

V: TRBV6-5
CDR3: ASTGAGANVLT

V: TRBV5-4
CDR3: ASSLLDTEGTQY

V: TRBV9
CDR3: ASSAKTGLTYNEQF

V: TRBV10-3
CDR3: ATLAGAETGELF

V: TRBV15
CDR3: ATTQSEISSTDTQY

V: TRBV14
CDR3: ASSFGQGVRYNEQF

V: TRBV19
CDR3: ASSMLTGVSNQPQH

V: TRBV11-2
CDR3: ASTFRGLGETQY

V: TRBV4-2
CDR3: ASSQPDRVSEKLF

V: TRBV11-2
CDR3: ASSPTAATEAF

V: TRBV5-1
CDR3: ASSAGQGAAETQY

V: TRBV5-6
CDR3: ASSASGKVYEQY

V: TRBV19
CDR3: ASMLGFSSYNEQF

V: TRBV7-2
CDR3: ASSLFTSGSFPTGEQF